The TCR beta chain described here comes from a study of blood T cells in healthy people across ages. Using a J-beta primer mix together with a sample-barcoded 5' primer, a second PCR was run for about 6 to 12 cycles. TCRdb re-called the 5' RACE reads with MiXCR, one entry per CDR3 protein. The top ten hold around 0.75% of the sample, which has fewer than 1,200,000 distinct CDR3 sequences, 25% seen once. The extraction recovered at least 5 micrograms of total RNA per sample. These data are also associated with another study on T cells of mothers and their children.

This clonotype was obtained from a girl aged 2 to 10 in good health. Sequencing used blood.

This CDR3 is CASSQMFSGGSTDTQYF. The CDR3 DNA reads TGTGCCAGCAGCCAGATGTTTAGCGGGGGGAGCACAGATACGCAGTATTTT. This sequence joins TRBV4-2 and TRBJ2-3, with 10 bases aligning to TRBD2. V trimming: 3 bases; J trimming: 0 bases; junction bases outside the gene matches: 6. CDR3 length: 17 residues. In germline, CDR1 is LGHNA, CDR2 YNFKEQ.